Included here is one T cell receptor beta chain sequence, with context. Its antigen is still unknown. Assay version v3.0 of immunoSEQ was used, and it was run at survey level. The protocol was immunoSEQ multiplex PCR, while the TCRdb copy is restricted to in-frame clones and leaves out a portion. The sample contains 20,000 to 25,000 clones, about 80% of which appear only once. The germline V gene encodes CDR1 SEHNR and CDR2 FQNEAQ (reference sequence). The CDR3 contains 18 residues. The V segment lost 1 base and the J segment 4 bases; nucleotides outside the gene matches: 12. The entry originates in a study of long-term antiretroviral therapy in people with HIV. Points from the study as a whole: HIV repertoires had narrower CDR3 length ranges than controls. Diversity rose after ART but stayed below transplant donor controls. Those clones which expanded before ART made up the dominant part of the repertoire at all time points.

The receptor comes from a man aged 40-49 years with HIV. The material was unsorted PBMCs, obtained 0.5 years before starting antiretroviral therapy. The chain employs TRBV7-9 and TRBJ2-5; TRBD2 matches 10 bases. The CDR3 coding sequence is TGTGCCAGCAGCTTAGGCTCCGTCAGCGGGGGGGGTCTAGAGACCCAGTACTTC. This encodes CASSLGSVSGGGLETQYF. The complete variable domain, with remaining parts taken from reference TRBV7-9 and TRBJ2-5, reads DTGVSQNPRHKITKRGQNVTFRCDPISEHNRLYWYRQTLGQGPEFLTYFQNEAQLEKSRLLSDRFSAERPKGSFSTLEIQRTEQGDSAMYLCASSLGSVSGGGLETQYFGPGTRLLVL.